The source of this T cell receptor beta chain is a study of blood T cell repertoires in COVID-19. Some clones are missing from TCRdb's copy, which holds only in-frame ones; the method was immunoSEQ multiplex PCR. Of a few hundred thousand clones in the sample, roughly 85% were seen once. The CDR3 loop spans 15 amino acids. With V trimmed by 7 bases and J by 2 bases, 7 bases remained unmatched. Germline CDR1 and CDR2: SGHAT and FQNNGV. This clone has a single count. This chain joins TRBV11-2 and TRBJ2-1, with TRBD2 identical over 8 bases. This TCR derives from a young woman with acute or convalescent COVID-19. What was sequenced was peripheral blood. CDR3 nucleotide sequence: TGTGCCAGCACCGACGGGAGGGGCCCCTACAATGAGCAGTTCTTC. It translates to CASTDGRGPYNEQFF.